The 11 T cell receptor beta chains listed next were all sequenced from one sample in a study of CDR3 diversity in severe acne. Using its own MiXCR run on the PCR reads, TCRdb lists one record per CDR3 protein. The sample holds fewer than 90,000 distinct CDR3 sequences; 45% to 60% are singletons and the top ten take around an eighth. The sequenced sample consisted of blood. The receptors here all came from a male donor in good health, without acne.

The rearrangement links TRBV6-4 to TRBJ2-4, with D possibly being TRBD2 (6 bases). This CDR3 is built from 14 residues. Germline loops: CDR1 MRHNA, CDR2 SNTAGT. V gave up 6 bases and J gave up 6 bases, with 15 bases separating them. Here the CDR3 DNA reads TGTGCCAGCAGACCTACTAGCAATGGAAACATTCAGTACTTC. Translated: CASRPTSNGNIQYF.

This clonotype was counted between two and nine times. The chain recombines TRBV29-1 with TRBJ1-1; perhaps TRBD1 as D (6 bases). Trimming left V 7 bases short and J 5 bases short, with 17 bases between. From germline, CDR1 is SQVTM and CDR2 ANQGSEA. This CDR3 comprises 13 residues. DNA for the CDR3: TGCAGCGCCTACGGACCAGGGGTGACTGAAGCTTTCTTT. It encodes CSAYGPGVTEAFF.

The chain couples TRBV7-6 to TRBJ1-2; 9 bases agree with TRBD1. Losses at the gene ends were 10 bases for V and 8 bases for J; bases not matched to a gene: 14. Germline CDR1 is SGHVS and CDR2 is FNYEAQ. The CDR3 consists of 14 residues. The CDR3 reads CAIHNRDRAGGYTF. The CDR3, as DNA: TGTGCCATCCACAACCGGGACAGGGCCGGCGGCTACACCTTC. Full variable domain (missing parts from reference TRBV7-6 and TRBJ1-2): GAGVSQSPRYKVTKRGQDVALRCDPISGHVSLYWYRQALGQGPEFLTYFNYEAQQDKSGLPNDRFSAERPEGSISTLTIQRTEQRDSAMYRCAIHNRDRAGGYTFGSGTRLTVV.

The chain is built from TRBV19 and TRBJ1-6, with unresolved D. From germline, CDR1 is LNHDA and CDR2 SQIVND (reference sequence). Trimming removed 8 bases at V and 6 bases at J, with 8 bases between. The CDR3 length is 12 residues. DNA of the CDR3: TGTGCCAGTCAAAGACCTAATTCACCCCTCCACTTT. It is translated as CASQRPNSPLHF.

This chain joins TRBV29-1 and TRBJ1-1, with a possible D match to TRBD1 (5 bases). The CDR3 runs to 12 residues. The germline V gene encodes CDR1 SQVTM and CDR2 ANQGSEA. Trimming cost V 4 bases and J 3 bases, with 9 bases left between them. The CDR3 DNA follows: TGCAGCGTTGTGGGACCCGACACTGAAGCTTTCTTT. Translation gives CSVVGPDTEAFF.

This rearrangement joins TRBV15 to TRBJ2-7; 10 nucleotides align to TRBD1. Germline lookup yields CDR1 LNHNV and CDR2 YYDKDF (reference sequence). V shed 1 base, J shed 3 bases, and the junction held 0 bases outside the gene matches. CDR3 length: 14 residues. The CDR3 is CATSRGTGGYEQYF. As DNA, the CDR3 is TGTGCCACCAGCAGAGGGACAGGGGGCTACGAGCAGTACTTC.

This chain connects TRBV7-2 to TRBJ2-3; D is possibly TRBD2 (5 bases). Deletions cut 5 bases from V and 7 bases from J, with 16 bases between. Germline CDR1 is SGHTA and CDR2 is FQGNSA. This CDR3 has 14 amino acids. CDR3 DNA sequence: TGTGCCAGCAGCGACACGGGGTCGGGGAATACGCAGTATTTT. Protein sequence: CASSDTGSGNTQYF.

This clonotype showed up many times. This chain uses TRBV9 with TRBJ1-1; D is unresolved. Germline V gene lookup returns CDR1 SGDLS and CDR2 YYNGEE. V lost 0 bases and J lost 7, with 16 bases in between. The length of the CDR3 is 15 residues. The CDR3 sequence: CASSVVREWVDEAFF. CDR3 sequence (DNA): TGTGCCAGCAGCGTAGTAAGGGAGTGGGTTGATGAAGCTTTCTTT. The full variable domain, its missing parts supplied by reference TRBV9 and TRBJ1-1, is DSGVTQTPKHLITATGQRVTLRCSPRSGDLSVYWYQQSLDQGLQFLIQYYNGEERAKGNILERFSAQQFPDLHSELNLSSLELGDSALYFCASSVVREWVDEAFFGQGTRLTVV.

V usage is TRBV7-9 and J usage is TRBJ2-6; D is unclear. Per the germline V gene, CDR1 is SEHNR and CDR2 is FQNEAQ (reference sequence). The CDR3 has 15 amino acids. V was cut by 3 bases and J by 0 bases, with 6 bases left in between. The CDR3 reads CASSFSDSGANVLTF. CDR3 nucleotides: TGTGCCAGCAGCTTTTCGGACTCTGGGGCCAACGTCCTGACTTTC.

This clonotype was observed at least ten times. The chain carries TRBV29-1 and TRBJ1-2; maybe TRBD1 (6 bases). V was cut by 6 bases and J by 4 bases, with 12 bases left in between. The CDR3 runs to 12 residues. Germline V CDR1 and CDR2: SQVTM, ANQGSEA. Here the CDR3 reads CSVATGFYGYTF. Written as DNA, the CDR3 is TGCAGCGTGGCGACAGGATTCTATGGCTACACCTTC.

A remark on this clonotype: A read error may produce the germline difference seen at one junction end. The rearrangement joins TRBV11-2 to TRBJ2-5; 11 bases are shared with TRBD1. CDR1 is SGHAT, CDR2 FQNNGV, per germline. There are 16 residues in the CDR3. DNA for the CDR3: TGTGCCAGCAGCTCACTCAGAGGACAGGGGGCCTTCGGTCAAGACTTC. This sequence encodes CASSSLRGQGAFGQDF.